Included here is one TCR beta chain sequence, with context. No antigen is known for it. Trimming took 7 bases from V and 5 from J; bases not matched to a gene: 10. The CDR3 is 14 residues long. Germline V gives CDR1 MNHNY, CDR2 SVGAGI (reference sequence). TCRdb itself ran the 5' RACE reads through MiXCR, one entry per CDR3 protein. Here the sample spans 350,000 to 450,000 distinct CDR3 sequences, roughly 24% being singletons. The entry originates in a study of T-cell memory formation after mild COVID-19. Study-wide findings and caveats: Clones contracting over day 15 to 85 were CD4/CD8 balanced, with later expanders leaning CD4+.

V usage is TRBV6-6 and J usage is TRBJ2-5; 7 bases align to TRBD2. This clonotype was sampled from an adult woman who had mild COVID-19 (a few samples of this study predate the infection). Cell type and time point are not known. Sequencing input: PBMCs or a T cell subset sorted from them (not recorded which). CDR3: CASNMGGGFETQYF. The CDR3 DNA follows: TGTGCCAGCAACATGGGGGGGGGGTTTGAGACCCAGTACTTC.